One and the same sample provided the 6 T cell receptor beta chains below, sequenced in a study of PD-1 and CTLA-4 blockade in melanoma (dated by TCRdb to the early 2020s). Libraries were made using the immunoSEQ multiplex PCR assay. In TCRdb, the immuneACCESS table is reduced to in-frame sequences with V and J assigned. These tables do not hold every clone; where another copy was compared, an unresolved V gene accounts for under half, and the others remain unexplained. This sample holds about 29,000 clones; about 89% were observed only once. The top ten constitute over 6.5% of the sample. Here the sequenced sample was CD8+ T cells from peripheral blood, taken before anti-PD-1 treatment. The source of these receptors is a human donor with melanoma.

CDR3 bases: TGTGCCAGCATGGTGGGAGGGACAGGGTTGTTTTTT. The encoded protein is CASMVGGTGLFF. The chain combines TRBV12-3 or TRBV12-4 with TRBJ1-4, with 9 bases lining up with TRBD1. The CDR3 length is 12 residues. Germline trimming cut 7 bases from V and 15 bases from J; bases unmatched to any gene: 9.

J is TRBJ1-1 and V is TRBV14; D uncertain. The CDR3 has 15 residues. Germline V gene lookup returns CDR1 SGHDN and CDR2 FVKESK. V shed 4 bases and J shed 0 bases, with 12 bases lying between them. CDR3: CASSPLGGVNTEAFF. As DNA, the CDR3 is TGTGCCAGCAGCCCGTTAGGTGGGGTGAACACTGAAGCTTTCTTT.

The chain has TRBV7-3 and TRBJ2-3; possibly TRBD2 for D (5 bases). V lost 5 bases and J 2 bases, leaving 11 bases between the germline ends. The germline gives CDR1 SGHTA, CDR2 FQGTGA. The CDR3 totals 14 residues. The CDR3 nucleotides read TGTGCCAGCAGCCCGGACTCGTTCACAGATACGCAGTATTTT. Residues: CASSPDSFTDTQYF.

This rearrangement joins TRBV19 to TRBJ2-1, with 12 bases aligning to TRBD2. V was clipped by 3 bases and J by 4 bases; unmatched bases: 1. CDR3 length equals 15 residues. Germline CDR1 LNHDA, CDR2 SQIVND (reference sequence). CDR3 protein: CASSMGTSGYNEQFF. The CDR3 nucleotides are TGTGCCAGTAGTATGGGGACTAGCGGGTACAATGAGCAGTTCTTC.

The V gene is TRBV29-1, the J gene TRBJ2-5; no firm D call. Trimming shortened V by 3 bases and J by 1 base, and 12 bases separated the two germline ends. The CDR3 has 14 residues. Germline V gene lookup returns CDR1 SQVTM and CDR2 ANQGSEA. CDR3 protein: CSVDPAQLQETQYF. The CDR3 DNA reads TGCAGCGTTGACCCCGCGCAGCTCCAAGAGACCCAGTACTTC.

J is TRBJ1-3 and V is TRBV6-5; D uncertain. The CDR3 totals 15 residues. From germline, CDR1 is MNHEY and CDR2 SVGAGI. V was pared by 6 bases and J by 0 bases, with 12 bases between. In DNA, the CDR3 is TGTGCCAGCAGGTCGACACTCAGCTCTGGAAACACCATATATTTT. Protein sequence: CASRSTLSSGNTIYF.